Detailed here is one T cell receptor beta chain. Germline CDR1 KGHSH, CDR2 LQKENI. V lost 2 bases and J lost 6, with 13 bases in between. The CDR3 runs 14 residues. Some clones are missing from TCRdb's copy, which holds only in-frame ones; the method was immunoSEQ multiplex PCR. This table holds about 320,000 clones, 70% to 90% found once. This record comes from a study of blood T cell repertoires in COVID-19. Study context: From the United States, Italy and Spain came samples of acute and convalescent COVID-19.

Across about 22 US areas, participants ranged in age from roughly 18 to 89 years. The source material was PBMCs or T cells enriched from blood (not recorded which). J is TRBJ1-2 and V is TRBV18, with D maybe TRBD1 (5 bases). The sequence was collected from a woman in her twenties or thirties who had recovered from COVID-19. The CDR3 coding sequence is TGTGCCAGCTCACCAGCGGCGGGGGTGGATGGCTACACCTTC. As protein: CASSPAAGVDGYTF.